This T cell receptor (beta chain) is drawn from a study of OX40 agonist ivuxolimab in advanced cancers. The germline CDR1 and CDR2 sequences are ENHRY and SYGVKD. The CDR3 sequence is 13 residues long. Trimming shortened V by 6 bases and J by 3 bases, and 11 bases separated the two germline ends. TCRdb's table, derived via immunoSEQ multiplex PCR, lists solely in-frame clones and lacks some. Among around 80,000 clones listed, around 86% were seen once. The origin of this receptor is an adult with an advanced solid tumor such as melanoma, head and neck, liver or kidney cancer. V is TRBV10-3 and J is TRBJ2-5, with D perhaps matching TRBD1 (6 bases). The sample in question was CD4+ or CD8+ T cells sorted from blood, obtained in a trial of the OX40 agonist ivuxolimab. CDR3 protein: CAISEGGKETQYF. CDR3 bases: TGTGCCATCAGCGAAGGGGGTAAAGAGACCCAGTACTTC.